The entry below gives a single T cell receptor (beta chain) sequence along with its context. Every donor was a healthy person donating bone marrow. 60 Vbeta and 13 Jbeta primers were used in PCR. Only in-frame clones appear in the TCRdb table, and some are missing; sequencing was by immunoSEQ multiplex PCR. The sample has roughly 120,000 clones, roughly 78% seen once. The entry originates in a study of cytomegalovirus exposure and HLA in healthy donors. Trimming removed 10 bases from V and 4 bases from J, with 11 bases in between. The CDR3 covers 11 residues. The chain recombines TRBV23-1 with TRBJ2-7; D might be TRBD1 (6 bases). TRBV23-1 is sorted into the ORF group, with uncertain function. Sequenced: PBMCs. The receptor was isolated from a man aged 30-40 years in good health and CMV-seronegative. The CDR3 sequence: CAKRTVYEQYF. The CDR3, as DNA: TGCGCCAAACGGACAGTTTACGAGCAGTACTTC.